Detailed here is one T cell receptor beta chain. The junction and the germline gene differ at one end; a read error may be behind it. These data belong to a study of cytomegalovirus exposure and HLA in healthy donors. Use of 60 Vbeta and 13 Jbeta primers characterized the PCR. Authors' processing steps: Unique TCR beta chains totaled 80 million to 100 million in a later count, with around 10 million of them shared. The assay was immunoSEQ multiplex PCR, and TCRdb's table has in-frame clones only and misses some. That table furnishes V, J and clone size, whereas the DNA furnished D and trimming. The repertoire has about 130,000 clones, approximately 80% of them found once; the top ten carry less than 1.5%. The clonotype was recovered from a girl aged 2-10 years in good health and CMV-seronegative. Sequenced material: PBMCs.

CDR3 residues: CATSGELLAGGWETQYF. The CDR3 coding sequence is TGTGCCACCAGCGGAGAGCTGCTAGCGGGGGGCTGGGAGACCCAGTACTTC. The V call is TRBV15, the J call TRBJ2-5; 11 nucleotides agree with TRBD2. CDR3 length equals 17 residues. Germline CDR1 is LNHNV and CDR2 is YYDKDF (reference sequence). Full variable domain (outside the CDR3, taken from reference TRBV15 and TRBJ2-5): DAMVIQNPRYQVTQFGKPVTLSCSQTLNHNVMYWYQQKSSQAPKLLFHYYDKDFNNEADTPDNFQSRRPNTSFCFLDIRSPGLGDTAMYLCATSGELLAGGWETQYFGPGTRLLVL.